This section outlines one T cell receptor (beta chain) sequence together with its context. Its target is unknown. The data originate from a study of blood T cells in healthy people across ages. Across the study: About one barcoded beta molecule per two T cells was captured by template switching.

Study-wide results and caveats: Diversity was higher, and naive CD4+ cells more numerous, in long-lived donors than in aged donors. Donor CMV infection status was unknown, possibly confounding age-related changes in expanded clonotypes.

Drawing of peripheral blood yielded roughly 9.3 milliliters from each donor. Then a second PCR, running about 6 to 11 cycles, was carried out with a sample-barcoded 5' primer and a J-beta primer mix. TCRdb redid the calling of the 5' RACE reads with MiXCR, one entry per CDR3 protein. The sample has over 1,300,000 distinct CDR3 sequences; approximately 63% are singletons. Germline V gene sequence: CDR1 DFQATT, CDR2 SNEGSKA (reference sequence). Germline trimming cut 6 bases from V and 0 bases from J; bases unmatched to any gene: 8. There are 15 residues in the CDR3. Sequencing used blood. The source of this sequence is a man between 18 and 29 years old in good health. The genes are TRBV20-1 and TRBJ2-5, with 9 bases fitting TRBD1. The CDR3 reads CSAPGTGWYQETQYF. The CDR3 region has the DNA TGCAGTGCCCCCGGGACAGGGTGGTACCAAGAGACCCAGTACTTC.